The sequence of this TCR beta chain was determined in a study of blood T cell repertoires in COVID-19. Study-wide background: Acute and convalescent COVID-19 specimens originated in the United States, Italy and Spain. T cells, B-cell-depleted T cells, or PBMCs provided the cDNA or gDNA that served as material.

Assay used: immunoSEQ multiplex PCR; TCRdb lists only in-frame clones, some missing. The profile shows about 320,000 clones, about 89% of them singletons. In the case of this clone: The junction departs from the called germline gene at one end, perhaps through a read error. Other DNA sequences in this sample translate to the same CDR3.

Grouping used clinical history reported by participants in a survey and questionnaire. Recovery among Cohort 3 donors was established by two negative PCRs, clearance, or symptom resolution. This sequence originates from a man aged 55-75 years who had recovered from COVID-19. Source material: PBMCs or T cells enriched from blood (not recorded which).

In nucleotides, the CDR3 is TGTGCTAGCAGCTTGAATAGCTACGAGCAGTACTTC. Amino acid sequence: CASSLNSYEQYF. The rearrangement links TRBV5-4 to TRBJ2-7; D uncertain. Germline V gene sequence: CDR1 SGHNT, CDR2 YYREEE (reference sequence). The CDR3 covers 12 residues.